Following are 18 T cell receptor beta chains from one sample sequenced in a study of T cells after yellow fever vaccination (dated by TCRdb to between 2017 and 2020). Receptors were amplified or captured by 5' RACE. The listed sequencing device is Illumina HiSeq 2500. TCRdb trimmed public reads at Q25 via fastp, called clones via MiXCR and kept in-frame beta chains. Rows are combined by CDR3 protein, so each entry shows the most common genes and DNA. This sample comprises 620,000 or so distinct CDR3 sequences, 9% to 15% of them detected only once. The ten largest clones capture just under 15% of the sample. The treatment or condition label here, explained by the study, means: live attenuated yellow fever vaccine strain. The sequencing used PBMCs, collected on the day of the yellow fever booster vaccination. These receptors came from a man aged 30 to 45 who received the YFV17D yellow fever vaccine.

This rearrangement joins TRBV7-9 to TRBJ2-7; D is perhaps TRBD2 (6 bases). Trimming took 7 bases from V and 6 from J, leaving 16 bases between them. Germline assignment: CDR1 SEHNR and CDR2 FQNEAQ (reference sequence). The CDR3 has 13 amino acids. CDR3 protein: CASIGTALGEQYF. CDR3 DNA: TGTGCCAGCATCGGGACTGCCTTGGGCGAGCAGTACTTC.

Comment on this clonotype: A much larger clonotype is one base distant, so this may be a read error. The chain has TRBV12-3 or TRBV12-4 and TRBJ2-3, with D unclear. This CDR3 is built from 12 residues. CDR3: CASRPSTVTQYF. The CDR3 nucleotides read TGTGCCAGCAGGCCCAGCACAGTTACGCAGTATTTT.

The chain recombines TRBV20-1 with TRBJ2-1, with 12 bases aligning to TRBD2. This CDR3 region has 15 residues. Germline assignment: CDR1 DFQATT and CDR2 SNEGSKA (reference sequence). The ends lost 6 bases at V and 5 bases at J; junction bases unmatched: 8. CDR3 bases: TGCAGTGCCCCGGCTACTAGCGGGAGGAACAATGAGCAGTTCTTC. Translating gives CSAPATSGRNNEQFF.

With respect to this clonotype: A much larger clone differs from this one at a single base, so this may be a read error. The chain couples TRBV7-2 to TRBJ2-2, with no clear D. Germline V gene data show CDR1 as SGHTA and CDR2 as FQGNSA. The CDR3 sequence is 16 residues long. In nucleotides, the CDR3 is TGTGCCAGCAGCTTTGAACTATTTGCGAACATCGGGGAGCTGTTTTTT. Its translation is CASSFELFANIGELFF.

CDR3 sequence reads: CASSGISGRGYNEQFF. Here the CDR3 DNA reads TGTGCCAGCAGTGGTATTAGCGGGAGGGGCTACAATGAGCAGTTCTTC. The chain combines TRBV25-1 with TRBJ2-1; 11 bases agree with TRBD2. The J segment lost 3 bases and the V segment lost 4 bases, leaving 5 bases of the junction unmatched. Germline-derived CDR1 and CDR2 are MGHDK and SYGVNS. The length of the CDR3 is 16 residues.

Sample share makes this clonotype medium-sized. The CDR3 bases are TGCGCCAGCAGCGGCGAAAATGAGCAGTTCTTC. This encodes CASSGENEQFF. V usage is TRBV5-1 and J usage is TRBJ2-1; no clear D. Germline V gene data show CDR1 as SGHRS and CDR2 as YFSETQ. With 4 bases removed from V and 7 bases from J, the gap between germline ends came to 6 bases. The length of the CDR3 is 11 residues.

The V and J genes are TRBV28 and TRBJ2-2; TRBD1 is a possible D gene (5 bases). The CDR3 totals 14 residues. V was trimmed by 3 bases and J by 3 bases, leaving 8 bases between them. The V gene's germline CDR1 is MDHEN and CDR2 SYDVKM. CDR3 in amino acids: CASSFEGDTGELFF. The DNA of the CDR3 is TGTGCCAGCAGTTTTGAAGGGGACACCGGGGAGCTGTTTTTT.

This clonotype was observed at least ten times. The rearrangement links TRBV7-2 to TRBJ1-1; D possibly corresponds to TRBD1 (6 bases). Per germline, CDR1 SGHTA and CDR2 FQGNSA. This CDR3 comprises 16 residues. V dropped 5 bases and J dropped 1 base, with 17 bases sitting between them. This chain's CDR3 is CASSLYPDRPNTEAFF. The CDR3 nucleotides are TGTGCCAGCAGCCTTTACCCGGACAGACCGAACACTGAAGCTTTCTTT.

This rearrangement joins TRBV2 to TRBJ2-2; perhaps TRBD1 as D (6 bases). The CDR3 totals 16 residues. The germline V gene encodes CDR1 SNHLY and CDR2 FYNNEI. Trimming took 7 bases from V and 0 from J, leaving 15 bases between them. This CDR3 is CASTKGVMANTGELFF. The DNA of the CDR3 is TGTGCCAGCACGAAGGGGGTAATGGCGAACACCGGGGAGCTGTTTTTT.

The V and J genes are TRBV7-2 and TRBJ2-1, with D possibly being TRBD2 (7 bases). Germline values: CDR1 SGHTA, CDR2 FQGNSA. The CDR3 totals 15 residues. V lost 4 bases and J lost 4, with 14 bases in between. The DNA for the CDR3 is TGTGCCAGCAGCTCGGGGAGGGGGTGGTACAATGAGCAGTTCTTC. Encoded protein: CASSSGRGWYNEQFF. Full variable domain (remainder filled in from reference TRBV7-2 and TRBJ2-1): GAGVSQSPSNKVTEKGKDVELRCDPISGHTALYWYRQSLGQGLEFLIYFQGNSAPDKSGLPSDRFSAERTGGSVSTLTIQRTQQEDSAVYLCASSSGRGWYNEQFFGPGTRLTVL.

The sample holds a few counts of this clonotype. This chain links TRBV9 with TRBJ1-5, with unresolved D. CDR3 length equals 17 residues. Trimming took off 0 bases at V and 2 bases at J, with 15 bases between the two ends. Germline assignment: CDR1 SGDLS and CDR2 YYNGEE. The CDR3 is CASSVGAVVGGNQPQHF. The CDR3, as DNA: TGTGCCAGCAGCGTAGGAGCGGTGGTCGGGGGCAATCAGCCCCAGCATTTT.

J is TRBJ2-2 and V is TRBV7-2, with D possibly matching TRBD2 (6 bases). The CDR3 is 15 residues long. V was pared by 5 bases and J by 5 bases, with 15 bases between. Germline lookup yields CDR1 SGHTA and CDR2 FQGNSA. This CDR3 is CASSPRPGETGELFF. CDR3 in DNA: TGTGCCAGCAGCCCCCGGCCGGGGGAAACCGGGGAGCTGTTTTTT.

The table lists this clonotype with a few counts. The CDR3 loop is CASSSQGGLAKNIQYF. CDR3 bases: TGTGCCAGCAGCTCACAGGGGGGGCTAGCCAAAAACATTCAGTACTTC. The rearrangement links TRBV7-9 to TRBJ2-4; D is possibly TRBD1 (8 bases). This CDR3 has 16 amino acids. Germline assignment: CDR1 SEHNR and CDR2 FQNEAQ (reference sequence). The V and J ends lost 4 bases and 0 bases respectively, with 13 bases between them.

This clonotype came up a few times. The chain uses TRBV9 and TRBJ2-5; TRBD2 aligns across 11 bases. The CDR3 consists of 15 residues. Germline CDR1 and CDR2: SGDLS and YYNGEE. J was trimmed by 4 bases and V by 3 bases; bases with no gene match: 5. CDR3 sequence: CASSDTGLAGETQYF. The CDR3 coding sequence is TGTGCCAGCAGCGACACAGGACTAGCGGGAGAGACCCAGTACTTC.

V gene TRBV5-6 combines with J gene TRBJ1-1; 11 nucleotides align to TRBD1. V dropped 2 bases and J dropped 4; count of bases not matched to a gene: 4. The CDR3 is 15 amino acids. CDR1 and CDR2 (germline): SGHDT, YYEEEE. CDR3 sequence: CASSFRTGGFTEAFF. In DNA, the CDR3 is TGTGCCAGCAGCTTCCGGACAGGGGGCTTCACTGAAGCTTTCTTT.

The chain links TRBV7-6 to TRBJ1-5; 7 positions agree with TRBD1. The CDR3 consists of 15 residues. CDR1 is SGHVS, CDR2 FNYEAQ, per germline. Trimming removed 0 bases from V and 3 bases from J; junction bases left unmatched: 2. The DNA of the CDR3 is TGTGCCAGCAGCTTAGCCACAGGGGTCAATCAGCCCCAGCATTTT. Residues: CASSLATGVNQPQHF.

The V and J genes are TRBV20-1 and TRBJ2-7; no clear D gene. From germline, CDR1 is DFQATT and CDR2 SNEGSKA (reference sequence). This CDR3 region has 12 residues. The ends were cut back, 2 bases at V and 4 bases at J, with 9 bases in the middle. This chain's CDR3 is CSARRTEYEQYF. The CDR3 DNA reads TGCAGTGCTAGAAGGACCGAATACGAGCAGTACTTC.

The sample holds a few counts of this clonotype. The rearrangement joins TRBV4-3 to TRBJ2-2; 10 bases agree with TRBD2. This CDR3 contains 17 residues. With 1 base clipped from V and 4 bases from J, the junction kept 6 bases outside the gene matches. Germline V CDR1 and CDR2: LGHNA, YSLEER. The CDR3, as DNA: TGCGCCAGCAGCCAAGGCTGGACTAGCGGTTTCACCGGGGAGCTGTTTTTT. Protein sequence: CASSQGWTSGFTGELFF.